These 17 T cell receptor beta chains were all obtained from the same sample, sequenced in a study of blood T cell repertoires in COVID-19. TCRdb's copy holds only in-frame clones and misses some; the assay was immunoSEQ multiplex PCR. The data show 80,000 to 100,000 clones, roughly 90% seen once. The specimen sequenced was peripheral blood. These receptors were obtained from a human donor with COVID-19, enrolled during active disease. The donor label of this sample is uncertain.

DNA of the CDR3: TGTGCCAGCAGCCCCCGGACAGGGGGCACTGGAAACACCATATATTTT. Translation: CASSPRTGGTGNTIYF. The chain joins TRBV7-8 to TRBJ1-3, with 11 bases that match TRBD1. Germline V CDR1 and CDR2: SGHVS, FQNEAQ. The V segment lost 5 bases and the J segment 2 bases; nucleotides outside the gene matches: 5. The CDR3 contains 16 residues. The complete variable domain, with remaining parts taken from reference TRBV7-8 and TRBJ1-3, reads GAGVSQSPRYKVAKRGQDVALRCDPISGHVSLFWYQQALGQGPEFLTYFQNEAQLDKSGLPSDRFFAERPEGSVSTLKIQRTQQEDSAVYLCASSPRTGGTGNTIYFGEGSWLTVV.

V is TRBV7-2 and J is TRBJ2-5, with 9 bases fitting TRBD2. V trimming: 5 bases; J trimming: 5 bases; junction bases outside the gene matches: 15. Germline CDR1 and CDR2: SGHTA and FQGNSA. The CDR3 extends over 17 amino acids. CDR3 in DNA: TGTGCCAGCAGCCTTAAACCTCGCGGGGGGGCCCGGGAGACCCAGTACTTC. Protein: CASSLKPRGGARETQYF.

The chain couples TRBV6-1 to TRBJ1-1; possibly TRBD1 for D (5 bases). The CDR3 loop spans 17 amino acids. Germline V gene lookup returns CDR1 MNHNS and CDR2 SASEGT. The V gene lost 1 base and the J gene lost 6 bases, with 21 bases spanning the gap. The CDR3 nucleotides are TGTGCCAGCAGTGAAGTCGTGGGAGGAGGATCCAGGGCTGAAGCTTTCTTT. Translation gives CASSEVVGGGSRAEAFF.

The chain employs TRBV7-9 and TRBJ2-7; 9 bases line up with TRBD1. J lost 4 bases, V lost 11 bases, and 6 bases had no gene match. CDR3 length equals 12 residues. Germline lookup yields CDR1 SEHNR and CDR2 FQNEAQ (reference sequence). The CDR3 loop reads CALGQGRYEQYF. CDR3 in DNA: TGTGCCTTAGGACAGGGGAGGTACGAGCAGTACTTC.

CDR3 in amino acids: CASSLRDTQYF. The CDR3 DNA reads TGTGCCAGCAGCCTCAGGGATACGCAGTATTTT. The chain employs TRBV7-9 and TRBJ2-3, with D hard to call. V lost 5 bases and J lost 6, with 6 bases in between. The CDR3 contains 11 residues. Germline CDR1 and CDR2: SEHNR and FQNEAQ (reference sequence). Using reference TRBV7-9 and TRBJ2-3 for the parts outside the CDR3, the full variable domain is DTGVSQNPRHKITKRGQNVTFRCDPISEHNRLYWYRQTLGQGPEFLTYFQNEAQLEKSRLLSDRFSAERPKGSFSTLEIQRTEQGDSAMYLCASSLRDTQYFGPGTRLTVL.

This sequence joins TRBV28 and TRBJ2-1; 7 bases fit TRBD2. This CDR3 contains 16 residues. V lost 3 bases to trimming and J lost 2 bases; unmatched junction nucleotides: 7. Germline values: CDR1 MDHEN, CDR2 SYDVKM. CDR3: CASSFGGKAAYNEQFF. The CDR3 DNA sequence: TGTGCCAGCAGTTTCGGGGGGAAGGCCGCCTACAATGAGCAGTTCTTC.

The CDR3 spells CASSSQGRDYGYTF. The DNA for the CDR3 is TGTGCCAGCAGCTCCCAGGGCAGGGACTATGGCTACACCTTC. V is TRBV9 and J is TRBJ1-2, with D possibly TRBD1 on 5 matching bases. V lost 4 bases and J lost 3, with 13 bases in between. The CDR3 runs 14 residues. Germline values: CDR1 SGDLS, CDR2 YYNGEE.

Concerning this clone: The sample carries other DNA sequences with the same CDR3. J is TRBJ1-6 and V is TRBV3-1 (or the pseudogene TRBV3-2); D gene uncertain. Germline V CDR1 and CDR2: LGHDT, YNNKEL (reference sequence). The CDR3 extends over 12 amino acids. The V end was cut by 0 bases, the J end by 10 bases, with 4 bases between. CDR3 in amino acids: CASSQDRSPLHF. The CDR3 DNA is TGTGCCAGCAGCCAAGATCGGTCACCCCTCCACTTT.

This chain uses TRBV11-3 with TRBJ2-1, with 7 positions matching TRBD1. This CDR3 is built from 15 residues. J was trimmed by 7 bases and V by 5 bases; bases with no gene match: 11. From germline, CDR1 is SGHNT and CDR2 YENEEA. CDR3 DNA sequence: TGTGCCAGCAGCCGCGGACAGGCTGGATCGAATGAGCAGTTCTTC. Its translation is CASSRGQAGSNEQFF.

V gene TRBV10-3 combines with J gene TRBJ2-1, with 9 bases lining up with TRBD2. This CDR3 is built from 16 residues. CDR1 and CDR2 from the germline V gene are ENHRY and SYGVKD. Trimming took 0 bases from V and 5 from J; bases not matched to a gene: 5. The CDR3 coding sequence is TGTGCCATCAGTGAGTCGCGGGGGGGCCGCAACAATGAGCAGTTCTTC. It yields the protein CAISESRGGRNNEQFF.

The genes are TRBV6-5 and TRBJ2-7; D possibly corresponds to TRBD1 (7 bases). Trimming stripped 5 bases from V and 7 bases from J, with 15 bases between. This CDR3 region has 13 residues. Germline V gives CDR1 MNHEY, CDR2 SVGAGI. CDR3 in amino acids: CASSTRAGGEQYF. DNA for the CDR3: TGTGCCAGCAGTACCAGGGCAGGGGGGGAGCAGTACTTC.

As DNA, the CDR3 is TGCGCCAGCAGTGGGGCCGGGGAGGGCACTGAAGCTTTCTTT. Its protein product is CASSGAGEGTEAFF. The V and J genes are TRBV10-1 and TRBJ1-1; D remains ambiguous. V lost 4 bases and J 4 bases, leaving 13 bases between the germline ends. From germline, CDR1 is WNHNN and CDR2 SYGVQD (reference sequence). This CDR3 has 14 residues.

The chain recombines TRBV4-2 with TRBJ1-3; possible D gene TRBD1, 5 bases. CDR1 is LGHNA and CDR2 is YNFKEQ in the germline V gene. Trimming left V 0 bases short and J 2 bases short, with 8 bases between. This CDR3 has 15 amino acids. DNA for the CDR3: TGTGCCAGCAGCCAAGATAGGGGCGCTGGAAACACCATATATTTT. Its protein is CASSQDRGAGNTIYF.

Only one count was recorded for this clone. V gene TRBV14 combines with J gene TRBJ1-1, with D perhaps matching TRBD1 (6 bases). Trimming stripped 4 bases from V and 0 bases from J, with 15 bases between. The CDR3 consists of 16 residues. Germline values: CDR1 SGHDN, CDR2 FVKESK. The CDR3 DNA follows: TGTGCCAGCAGCCTTCCTGGGGGCAGAATGAACACTGAAGCTTTCTTT. This encodes CASSLPGGRMNTEAFF.

The gene calls are TRBV7-3 and TRBJ2-1; D remains ambiguous. Trimming cost V 2 bases and J 7 bases, with 9 bases left between them. The V gene's germline CDR1 is SGHTA and CDR2 FQGTGA. CDR3 size: 13 residues. CDR3 nucleotides: TGTGCCAGCAGCTTATATCCCGTGAATGAGCAGTTCTTC. This codes for CASSLYPVNEQFF.

The V call is TRBV7-9, the J call TRBJ1-4; D not certain. The V gene lost 3 bases and the J gene lost 0 bases, with 8 bases spanning the gap. Germline V gene sequence: CDR1 SEHNR, CDR2 FQNEAQ (reference sequence). The CDR3 contains 15 residues. The CDR3 protein is CASSFYGATNEKLFF. DNA of the CDR3: TGTGCCAGCAGCTTTTACGGTGCAACTAATGAAAAACTGTTTTTT. The whole variable domain, filled in from reference TRBV7-9 and TRBJ1-4, reads DTGVSQNPRHKITKRGQNVTFRCDPISEHNRLYWYRQTLGQGPEFLTYFQNEAQLEKSRLLSDRFSAERPKGSFSTLEIQRTEQGDSAMYLCASSFYGATNEKLFFGSGTQLSVL.

This clone was recorded a few times. V gene TRBV19 combines with J gene TRBJ2-3; 7 nucleotides match TRBD2. J was trimmed by 1 base and V by 1 base; bases with no gene match: 2. The CDR3 totals 15 residues. Germline CDR1 reads LNHDA; CDR2 reads SQIVND (reference sequence). The CDR3 coding sequence is TGTGCCAGTAGTATAGGTGGGGGGGGCACAGATACGCAGTATTTT. The encoded protein is CASSIGGGGTDTQYF.